One and the same sample provided the 27 T cell receptor beta chains below, sequenced in a study of Ad26.COV2.S vaccination and SARS-CoV-2 variants. Clones were read by immunoSEQ multiplex PCR, and TCRdb kept only the in-frame ones, dropping some. The sample contains some 450,000 clones, around 91% of which appear only once. Treatment meaning: about 20 received Ad26.COV2.S at low or high dose, single or two shots; 5 received placebo; per-sample allocation not given. Day 63 following the first vaccine or placebo injection was when the samples were taken. The sequenced sample was peripheral blood, obtained in a trial of Ad26.COV2.S vaccine versus placebo. The receptors stem from a person between 18 and 59 years old who received the Ad26.COV2.S COVID-19 vaccine or a placebo.

The chain links TRBV20-1 to TRBJ2-1, with TRBD1 matching over 11 bases. The CDR3 loop spans 14 amino acids. The trim removed 3 bases at V and 4 bases at J, leaving 2 bases unmatched. Germline CDR1 DFQATT, CDR2 SNEGSKA (reference sequence). The CDR3 loop is CSASGTGGYNEQFF. The CDR3 DNA follows: TGCAGTGCTAGTGGGACAGGGGGTTACAATGAGCAGTTCTTC.

CDR3 DNA sequence: TGTGCCAGCAGCTTAGCCCCTATTGGGAATAATTCACCCCTCCACTTT. The encoded protein is CASSLAPIGNNSPLHF. The chain recombines TRBV7-2 with TRBJ1-6; D not resolved. V shed 0 bases and J shed 5 bases, with 11 bases lying between them. Germline V CDR1 and CDR2: SGHTA, FQGNSA. CDR3 length equals 16 residues.

This rearrangement joins TRBV2 to TRBJ2-7; maybe TRBD2 (6 bases). Germline-derived CDR1 and CDR2 are SNHLY and FYNNEI. The V end was cut by 1 base, the J end by 2 bases, with 9 bases between. The CDR3 runs 14 residues. CDR3 sequence reads: CASSEDRETYEQYF. CDR3 bases: TGTGCCAGCAGTGAAGACCGGGAGACCTACGAGCAGTACTTC.

The rearrangement links TRBV5-1 to TRBJ2-1, with a tentative D call TRBD2 (6 bases). Per germline, CDR1 SGHRS and CDR2 YFSETQ. V shed 0 bases and J shed 4 bases, with 17 bases lying between them. The CDR3 spans 17 residues. CDR3 residues: CASSLAGGSPFYNEQFF. For the CDR3, the DNA is TGCGCCAGCAGCTTGGCCGGGGGTTCCCCCTTTTACAATGAGCAGTTCTTC.

The chain's CDR3 is CATSRDRGPATEQYF. The CDR3 DNA is TGTGCCACCAGCAGAGATCGAGGGCCAGCTACAGAGCAGTACTTC. This sequence joins TRBV15 and TRBJ2-7, with D possibly being TRBD2 (5 bases). The germline V gene has CDR1 LNHNV and CDR2 YYDKDF (reference sequence). The germline V and J ends were trimmed by 0 bases and 7 bases, with 16 bases remaining between them. CDR3 length: 15 amino acids.

The V and J genes are TRBV7-2 and TRBJ2-2; 13 bases are shared with TRBD2. The CDR3 runs 17 residues. Unmatched junction bases numbered 9, after V lost 4 bases and J lost 7 bases. CDR1 and CDR2 from the germline V gene are SGHTA and FQGNSA. Here the CDR3 DNA reads TGTGCCAGCAGCTCCGGACTAGCGGGAGTTCTAAGCGGGGAGCTGTTTTTT. Translated: CASSSGLAGVLSGELFF.

This chain connects TRBV7-9 to TRBJ1-2; a weak D match, TRBD1 (6 bases). Germline CDR1 and CDR2: SEHNR and FQNEAQ (reference sequence). Deletions cut 5 bases from V and 4 bases from J, with 26 bases between. The length of the CDR3 is 18 residues. As DNA, the CDR3 is TGTGCCAGCAGCGTAGACAGGTCTAATCCCCGGTCGGGCTATGGCTACACCTTC. Its translation is CASSVDRSNPRSGYGYTF.

The rearrangement joins TRBV20-1 to TRBJ2-5; D remains ambiguous. V lost 5 bases and J 3 bases, leaving 7 bases between the germline ends. CDR1 and CDR2 (germline): DFQATT, SNEGSKA (reference sequence). This CDR3 comprises 11 residues. CDR3 amino acids: CSAAVEETQYF. CDR3 sequence (DNA): TGCAGTGCTGCGGTAGAAGAGACCCAGTACTTC.

The V gene is TRBV4-1, the J gene TRBJ2-7; TRBD2 aligns across 12 bases. V lost 1 base and J lost 4; bases outside the gene matches: 5. Germline CDR1 reads MGHRA; CDR2 reads YSYEKL. CDR3 size: 16 residues. The CDR3 here is CASSQVPTSGSYEQYF. The DNA of the CDR3 is TGCGCCAGCAGCCAAGTTCCGACTAGCGGGAGTTACGAGCAGTACTTC.

The V and J genes are TRBV28 and TRBJ1-5; D unresolved. The ends were cut back, 8 bases at V and 4 bases at J, with 9 bases in the middle. This CDR3 region has 12 residues. The V gene's germline CDR1 is MDHEN and CDR2 SYDVKM. The DNA of the CDR3 is TGTGCCAGCTGGGAAGGTAATCAGCCCCAGCATTTT. Amino acids: CASWEGNQPQHF.

The J gene is TRBJ2-7, the V gene TRBV19; 12 nucleotides align to TRBD2. The J segment lost 4 bases and the V segment lost 5 bases, leaving 3 bases of the junction unmatched. The CDR3 consists of 14 residues. In germline, CDR1 is LNHDA, CDR2 SQIVND (reference sequence). The CDR3 reads CASSWTSGVYEQYF. The CDR3 DNA follows: TGTGCCAGTAGTTGGACTAGCGGGGTATACGAGCAGTACTTC.

The J gene is TRBJ1-2, the V gene TRBV9; no clear D. Trimming took off 4 bases at V and 4 bases at J, with 20 bases between the two ends. The CDR3 length is 16 residues. Germline V gene lookup returns CDR1 SGDLS and CDR2 YYNGEE. The CDR3 protein is CASSRAAVPPGYGYTF. In nucleotides, the CDR3 is TGTGCCAGCAGCCGGGCGGCAGTCCCCCCAGGCTATGGCTACACCTTC.

This rearrangement joins TRBV28 to TRBJ2-7, with 7 bases identical to TRBD1. J lost 5 bases, V lost 6 bases, and 7 bases had no gene match. There are 13 residues in the CDR3. CDR1 is MDHEN and CDR2 is SYDVKM in the germline V gene. CDR3 sequence (DNA): TGTGCCAGCAGCGACAGGGTTCTCAACGAGCAGTACTTC. It specifies CASSDRVLNEQYF.

The gene calls are TRBV7-2 and TRBJ1-6; D call uncertain. V lost 1 base and J 7 bases, leaving 11 bases between the germline ends. Germline lookup yields CDR1 SGHTA and CDR2 FQGNSA. There are 15 residues in the CDR3. The CDR3 region is CASSLGRRQNSPLHF. In DNA, the CDR3 is TGTGCCAGCAGCTTAGGGAGACGGCAGAATTCACCCCTCCACTTT. Full variable domain (remainder filled in from reference TRBV7-2 and TRBJ1-6): GAGVSQSPSNKVTEKGKDVELRCDPISGHTALYWYRQSLGQGLEFLIYFQGNSAPDKSGLPSDRFSAERTGGSVSTLTIQRTQQEDSAVYLCASSLGRRQNSPLHFGNGTRLTVT.

The J gene is TRBJ1-4, the V gene TRBV9; 10 bases fit TRBD1. The V segment lost 3 bases and the J segment 8 bases; nucleotides outside the gene matches: 7. Germline loops: CDR1 SGDLS, CDR2 YYNGEE. This CDR3 is 15 amino acids long. The CDR3 DNA reads as TGTGCCAGCAGCGGCGGACAGGGGGGAAGAGAAAAACTGTTTTTT. Encoded protein: CASSGGQGGREKLFF.

The chain couples TRBV28 to TRBJ2-7, with 12 bases identical to TRBD2. V was clipped by 3 bases and J by 6 bases; unmatched bases: 6. In germline, CDR1 is MDHEN, CDR2 SYDVKM. CDR3 length: 15 amino acids. CDR3 DNA: TGTGCCAGCAGTTTTCGTGCGGGACTAGCGGGCGAGCAGTACTTC. This gives the protein CASSFRAGLAGEQYF.

CDR3 loop: CASSQRQGARETQYF. As DNA, the CDR3 is TGTGCCAGCAGCCAACGACAGGGGGCGAGAGAGACCCAGTACTTC. This sequence joins TRBV9 and TRBJ2-5, with 10 bases lining up with TRBD1. Germline CDR1 reads SGDLS; CDR2 reads YYNGEE. Losses at the gene ends were 4 bases for V and 4 bases for J; bases not matched to a gene: 7. The CDR3 has 15 residues.

The rearrangement links TRBV6-1 to TRBJ2-4; 9 bases are shared with TRBD1. V shed 4 bases, J shed 2 bases, and the junction held 6 bases outside the gene matches. This CDR3 has 16 amino acids. Germline loops: CDR1 MNHNS, CDR2 SASEGT. Here the CDR3 reads CASSVTGGATKNIQYF. CDR3 bases: TGTGCCAGCAGTGTCACAGGGGGCGCGACCAAAAACATTCAGTACTTC.

The chain employs TRBV19 and TRBJ1-2; D ambiguous. The germline V gene has CDR1 LNHDA and CDR2 SQIVND (reference sequence). V lost 0 bases and J lost 8, with 7 bases in between. The CDR3 contains 12 residues. CDR3 nucleotides: TGTGCCAGTAGTATAGAGGGGAGAGGCTACACCTTC. Protein sequence: CASSIEGRGYTF.

The V and J genes are TRBV11-3 and TRBJ2-5; D is perhaps TRBD1 (5 bases). The CDR3 runs to 14 residues. Per the germline V gene, CDR1 is SGHNT and CDR2 is YENEEA. The V gene lost 3 bases and the J gene lost 5 bases, with 13 bases spanning the gap. The CDR3 nucleotides read TGTGCCAGCAGCTTTGGATGGGGCGAGGAGACCCAGTACTTC. It specifies CASSFGWGEETQYF.

The chain couples TRBV28 to TRBJ1-2; D call uncertain. Germline assignment: CDR1 MDHEN and CDR2 SYDVKM. V was trimmed by 8 bases and J by 4 bases, leaving 11 bases between them. This CDR3 is 12 amino acids long. Here the CDR3 DNA reads TGTGCCAGCTCGGCGGCTATCTATGGCTACACCTTC. Its translation: CASSAAIYGYTF.

This clone was counted between two and nine times. The chain uses TRBV19 and TRBJ1-1; D gene unclear. Between the trimmed V and J ends, which lost 5 bases and 0 bases, there was a span of 13 bases. There are 15 residues in the CDR3. Germline CDR1 and CDR2: LNHDA and SQIVND (reference sequence). The CDR3 here is CASSLSRLLNTEAFF. The DNA for the CDR3 is TGTGCCAGTAGTCTGTCTAGACTACTGAACACTGAAGCTTTCTTT.

This clone was found once. This sequence joins TRBV7-2 and TRBJ1-2; D remains ambiguous. Germline V gene data show CDR1 as SGHTA and CDR2 as FQGNSA. The CDR3 runs to 14 residues. Between the trimmed V and J ends, which lost 0 bases and 5 bases, there was a span of 10 bases. CDR3 protein: CASSLARNGYGYTF. The DNA for the CDR3 is TGTGCCAGCAGCTTAGCCAGGAATGGGTATGGCTACACCTTC.

This clone was found once. V and J are TRBV27 and TRBJ2-4; 7 positions agree with TRBD1. Looked up from germline, CDR1 is MNHEY and CDR2 is SMNVEV (reference sequence). The ends lost 3 bases at V and 6 bases at J; junction bases unmatched: 8. CDR3 size: 15 residues. The DNA of the CDR3 is TGTGCCAGCAGTTTCGGGGACAGAGCCTTAAACATTCAGTACTTC. Translation: CASSFGDRALNIQYF.

The CDR3 DNA reads as TGTGCCAGCAATCGAGCGAGCGATTATTCACCCCTCCACTTT. Amino acids: CASNRASDYSPLHF. The chain carries TRBV6-5 and TRBJ1-6; D gene uncertain. Germline V gives CDR1 MNHEY, CDR2 SVGAGI. With 7 bases removed from V and 8 bases from J, the gap between germline ends came to 15 bases. This CDR3 region has 14 residues.

This chain connects TRBV10-3 to TRBJ1-3; D is perhaps TRBD1 (5 bases). Germline V CDR1 and CDR2: ENHRY, SYGVKD. The CDR3 length is 15 residues. V was clipped by 6 bases and J by 0 bases, with 12 bases between them. CDR3: CAIRRDGTSGNTIYF. The DNA for the CDR3 is TGTGCCATCAGACGGGACGGGACCTCTGGAAACACCATATATTTT.

The gene calls are TRBV27 and TRBJ2-7; D gene uncertain. There are 15 residues in the CDR3. Germline V CDR1 and CDR2: MNHEY, SMNVEV (reference sequence). Trimming left V 4 bases short and J 2 bases short, with 15 bases between. The CDR3, as DNA: TGTGCCAGCAGTTACCGGTTCCCATCCACCTACGAGCAGTACTTC. Its protein product is CASSYRFPSTYEQYF.